This TCR beta chain was obtained from a study of blood T cell repertoires in COVID-19. Study information: Samples taken during acute and convalescent COVID-19 were collected in the United States, Italy and Spain. PBMCs, B-cell-depleted T cells, or T cells provided the cDNA or gDNA that made up the material.

Original methodology: Using reference gene primer amplification, nucleated cell counts were estimated. TCRdb's table, derived via immunoSEQ multiplex PCR, lists solely in-frame clones and lacks some. The DNA gave D and trimming, while V, J and clone size come from that table. The sample lists 60,000 to 85,000 clones, roughly 85% occurring once. CDR3 size: 13 residues. V was pared by 2 bases and J by 5 bases, with 10 bases between. This clone was observed a handful of times. Seattle enrolled patients during active infection and tracked them longitudinally. J is TRBJ2-7 and V is TRBV12-3 or TRBV12-4, with D perhaps matching TRBD2 (5 bases). The source material was peripheral blood. The source of this sequence is a man aged 55 to 70 with COVID-19, enrolled during active disease. The CDR3: CASSLRVSDEQYF. The CDR3 nucleotides read TGTGCCAGCAGTTTAAGGGTTAGCGACGAGCAGTACTTC.